This T cell receptor (beta chain) derives from a study of cytomegalovirus exposure and HLA in healthy donors. There were likely unrecorded immune exposures, though donors were nominally healthy when sampled. Primers for the PCR totalled 60 Vbeta and 13 Jbeta. Sequencing used immunoSEQ multiplex PCR; TCRdb keeps in-frame clones, though not all of them. The sample lists under 200,000 clones; around four fifths were seen once. The CDR3 sequence is 13 residues long. Germline CDR1 reads SGHTA; CDR2 reads FQGNSA. Trimming left V 7 bases short and J 5 bases short, with 12 bases between. The chain joins TRBV7-2 to TRBJ2-1, with unresolved D. The sequenced sample was PBMCs. The sequence came from a female donor in good health and CMV-seronegative. The CDR3 DNA sequence: TGTGCCAGCACCCACCGGGTAGACAATGAGCAGTTCTTC. The encoded protein is CASTHRVDNEQFF. The entire variable domain, with the rest obtained from reference TRBV7-2 and TRBJ2-1, is as follows: GAGVSQSPSNKVTEKGKDVELRCDPISGHTALYWYRQSLGQGLEFLIYFQGNSAPDKSGLPSDRFSAERTGGSVSTLTIQRTQQEDSAVYLCASTHRVDNEQFFGPGTRLTVL.